The 11 T cell receptor beta chains presented below share a single source sample, sequenced in a study of shared clonotypes between healthy human individuals. Here immunoSEQ multiplex PCR was the method, and the copy in TCRdb shows in-frame clones only, minus some. Here the sample spans about 1.5 million clones, about 98% being singletons. The sample consisted of naive CD4+ T cells sorted from blood. Subset denoted: CD45RA+ positively selected. The receptors were gathered from a man younger than 40 in good health.

The V gene is TRBV7-9, the J gene TRBJ2-3, with 7 bases fitting TRBD2. Trimming removed 3 bases from V and 2 bases from J; junction bases left unmatched: 5. This CDR3 comprises 15 residues. The germline V gene has CDR1 SEHNR and CDR2 FQNEAQ (reference sequence). In DNA form, the CDR3 reads TGTGCCAGCAGCTTGTATCTAGCGGACACAGATACGCAGTATTTT. It codes for CASSLYLADTDTQYF.

The V gene is TRBV7-6, the J gene TRBJ1-1, with unresolved D. This CDR3 is 14 amino acids long. Looked up from germline, CDR1 is SGHVS and CDR2 is FNYEAQ. With 3 bases removed from V and 4 bases from J, the gap between germline ends came to 12 bases. Here the CDR3 DNA reads TGTGCCAGCAGCTTGAGGGCGGGGAGCACTGAAGCTTTCTTT. As protein: CASSLRAGSTEAFF.

The chain recombines TRBV11-3 with TRBJ1-2; maybe TRBD1 (6 bases). CDR3 length: 13 residues. Trimming stripped 2 bases from V and 4 bases from J, with 8 bases between. Germline-derived CDR1 and CDR2 are SGHNT and YENEEA. In DNA form, the CDR3 reads TGTGCCAGCAGCTTAAAAGGGGGCTATGGCTACACCTTC. This encodes CASSLKGGYGYTF.

The chain recombines TRBV7-6 with TRBJ2-1; D is unclear. The CDR3 is 14 amino acids. The V and J ends lost 2 bases and 9 bases respectively, with 14 bases between them. Germline V gene lookup returns CDR1 SGHVS and CDR2 FNYEAQ. CDR3: CASSLIAAVGEQFF. The CDR3 DNA reads TGTGCCAGCAGCTTAATTGCAGCCGTCGGTGAGCAGTTCTTC.

The chain links TRBV5-4 to TRBJ1-5; 10 bases line up with TRBD1. Germline assignment: CDR1 SGHNT and CDR2 YYREEE (reference sequence). The CDR3 has 16 amino acids. J was trimmed by 8 bases and V by 0 bases; bases with no gene match: 8. The CDR3 region has the DNA TGTGCCAGCAGCTTGGACGAGACAGGGGGCACGAAGCCCCAGCATTTT. Translating gives CASSLDETGGTKPQHF.

This sequence joins TRBV7-8 and TRBJ2-2; D gene unclear. Germline V CDR1 and CDR2: SGHVS, FQNEAQ. The CDR3 totals 14 residues. The ends were cut back, 3 bases at V and 2 bases at J, with 7 bases in the middle. In DNA, the CDR3 is TGTGCCAGCAGCTTGAACATAAACACCGGGGAGCTGTTTTTT. Translation: CASSLNINTGELFF. Complete variable domain (other parts from reference TRBV7-8 and TRBJ2-2): GAGVSQSPRYKVAKRGQDVALRCDPISGHVSLFWYQQALGQGPEFLTYFQNEAQLDKSGLPSDRFFAERPEGSVSTLKIQRTQQEDSAVYLCASSLNINTGELFFGEGSRLTVL.

The V call is TRBV7-2, the J call TRBJ2-4; the D is unclear. Trimming pared 5 bases from V and 0 bases from J, leaving 17 bases between. The CDR3 extends over 17 amino acids. The V gene's germline CDR1 is SGHTA and CDR2 FQGNSA. CDR3 sequence: CASSVPLRGLAKNIQYF. The CDR3 DNA sequence: TGTGCCAGCAGCGTACCCCTCCGAGGCTTAGCCAAAAACATTCAGTACTTC.

This clone was recorded only once. The chain has TRBV27 and TRBJ2-7, with D unclear. The germline V and J ends were trimmed by 2 bases and 4 bases, with 15 bases remaining between them. Germline V CDR1 and CDR2: MNHEY, SMNVEV (reference sequence). CDR3 length equals 15 residues. The CDR3 region is CASSLGQAGAYEQYF. CDR3 in DNA: TGTGCCAGCAGTTTAGGCCAGGCAGGAGCTTACGAGCAGTACTTC.

This clone appeared a single time. The chain employs TRBV5-5 and TRBJ2-1; 8 nucleotides agree with TRBD2. The CDR3 spans 18 residues. CDR1 and CDR2 from the germline V gene are SGHKS and YYEKEE (reference sequence). Trimming at V came to 4 bases and at J to 5 bases, leaving 17 bases not matched to a gene. The CDR3 here is CASSRVGLSGRWNNEQFF. CDR3 nucleotide sequence: TGTGCCAGCAGCCGCGTTGGGCTGAGCGGGAGATGGAACAATGAGCAGTTCTTC.

Written as DNA, the CDR3 is TGTGCCAGCAGCTTGAGCCGGGGCCAAGTCTACGAGCAGTACTTC. This codes for CASSLSRGQVYEQYF. The gene calls are TRBV5-4 and TRBJ2-7; perhaps D is TRBD1 or TRBD2 (5 bases each). CDR3 length: 15 residues. CDR1 and CDR2 from the germline V gene are SGHNT and YYREEE (reference sequence). V was pared by 1 base and J by 3 bases, with 14 bases between.

Details on this clone: Other DNA sequences from this sample encode an identical CDR3 as well. V is TRBV27 and J is TRBJ2-1, with a tentative D call TRBD2 (6 bases). Between the trimmed V and J ends, which lost 2 bases and 1 base, there was a span of 6 bases. The germline CDR1 and CDR2 sequences are MNHEY and SMNVEV (reference sequence). This CDR3 is 14 amino acids long. CDR3 protein: CASSLGGSYNEQFF. Written as DNA, the CDR3 is TGTGCCAGCAGTTTAGGGGGGTCCTACAATGAGCAGTTCTTC.